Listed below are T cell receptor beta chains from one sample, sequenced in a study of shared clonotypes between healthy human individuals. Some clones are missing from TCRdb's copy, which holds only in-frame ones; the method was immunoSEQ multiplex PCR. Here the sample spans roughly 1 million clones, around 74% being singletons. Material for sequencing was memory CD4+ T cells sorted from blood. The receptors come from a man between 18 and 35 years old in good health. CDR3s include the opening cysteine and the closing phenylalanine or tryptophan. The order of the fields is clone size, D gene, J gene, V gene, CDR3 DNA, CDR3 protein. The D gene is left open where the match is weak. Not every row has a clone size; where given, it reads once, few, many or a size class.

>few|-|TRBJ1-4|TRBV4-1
TGCGCCAGCAGCCAAGTTATTAGCGTAGGTGCAACTAATGAAAAACTGTTTTTT
CASSQVISVGATNEKLFF
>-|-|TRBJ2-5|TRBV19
TGTGCCAGTAGTACATCCCTCCAAGGGGTTGGGGAGACCCAGTACTTC
CASSTSLQGVGETQYF
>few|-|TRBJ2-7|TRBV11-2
TGTGCCAGCAGCCGATTCTCTGACAGCTCCTACGAGCAGTACTTC
CASSRFSDSSYEQYF
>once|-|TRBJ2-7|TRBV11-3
TGTGCCAGCAGCTTACGGGCAGGACCTTCCTACGAGCAGTACTTC
CASSLRAGPSYEQYF
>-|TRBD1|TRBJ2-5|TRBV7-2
TGTGCCAGCAGCTTAGGAGACAGGGTGGCCCAAGGGACCCAGTACTTC
CASSLGDRVAQGTQYF
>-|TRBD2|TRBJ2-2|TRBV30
TGTGCCTGGGGAGCGGGAATAGCCGGGGAGCTGTTTTTT
CAWGAGIAGELFF
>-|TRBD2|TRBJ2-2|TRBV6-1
TGTGCCAGCAGTGAGCAACTAGCGGGGGGGCCTACCGGGGAGCTGTTTTTT
CASSEQLAGGPTGELFF
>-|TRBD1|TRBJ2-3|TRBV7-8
TGTGCCAGCAGCTTGGGACAGCCGAACACAGATACGCAGTATTTT
CASSLGQPNTDTQYF
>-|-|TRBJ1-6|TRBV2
TGTGCCAGCAGTGCCGGCGGGTGGGAGCAGTCCCTCCACTTT
CASSAGGWEQSLHF
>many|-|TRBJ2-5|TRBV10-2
TGCGCCAGCAGTGTGGTAACGGGGCAAGAGACCCAGTACTTC
CASSVVTGQETQYF
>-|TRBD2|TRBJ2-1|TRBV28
TGTGCCAGCAGTTTGAGATTCGGGGCGGGAGGAAACAATGAGCAGTTCTTC
CASSLRFGAGGNNEQFF
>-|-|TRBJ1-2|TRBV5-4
TGTGCCAGCAGCCCGGACGGAAGTAACTATGGCTACACCTTC
CASSPDGSNYGYTF
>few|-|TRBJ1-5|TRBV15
TGTGCCACCAGGGTCGGGGCGGGTAGCAATCAGCCCCAGCATTTT
CATRVGAGSNQPQHF
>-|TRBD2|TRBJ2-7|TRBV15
TGTGCCACCAGCGGAGGCGGGAGTAATTACGAGCAGTACTTC
CATSGGGSNYEQYF
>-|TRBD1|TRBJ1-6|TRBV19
TGTGCCAGTAGTACGACGGGACAGTCCTTCTCCTATAATTCACCCCTCCACTTT
CASSTTGQSFSYNSPLHF
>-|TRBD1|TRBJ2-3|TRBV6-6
TGTGCCAGCAGTACCGGGACAGGGGGAGATACGCAGTATTTT
CASSTGTGGDTQYF
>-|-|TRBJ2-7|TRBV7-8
TGTGCCAGCAGCTTCCGGACAGAGCCTTACTACGAGCAGTACTTC
CASSFRTEPYYEQYF
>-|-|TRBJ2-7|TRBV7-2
TGTGCCAGCAGCTCCAGGGGCGCCTACGAGCAGTACTTC
CASSSRGAYEQYF
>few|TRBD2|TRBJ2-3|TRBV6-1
TGTGCCAGCAGTGAAGGGACTAGCGGGATAGATACGCAGTATTTT
CASSEGTSGIDTQYF
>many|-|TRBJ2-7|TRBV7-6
TGTGCCAGCAGCTTAGAAGAAAGAGGAGAGCAGTACTTC
CASSLEERGEQYF
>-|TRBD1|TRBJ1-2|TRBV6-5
TGTGCCAGCACAGATCCGGGACAGGGCCACTATGGCTACACCTTC
CASTDPGQGHYGYTF
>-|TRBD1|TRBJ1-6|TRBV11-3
TGTGCCAGCAGCTCCGGGACAGGGAATTCACCCCTCCACTTT
CASSSGTGNSPLHF
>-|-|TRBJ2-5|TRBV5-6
TGTGCCAGCAGCTTGGAAGGTTCACAGGGGACCCAGTACTTC
CASSLEGSQGTQYF
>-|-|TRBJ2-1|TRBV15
TGTGCCACCAGCAGAGATTTACAGGGGGGGTTTGGTGAGCAGTTCTTC
CATSRDLQGGFGEQFF
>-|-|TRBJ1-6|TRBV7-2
TGTGCCAGCAGCTTCTCCAACCAGGGGCAATCTCCCCTCCACTTT
CASSFSNQGQSPLHF
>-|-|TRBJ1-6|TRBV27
TGTGCCAGCAGTTCTAGCTCCTATAATTCACCCCTCCACTTT
CASSSSSYNSPLHF
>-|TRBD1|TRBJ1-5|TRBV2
TGTGCCAGCAGAAAGGATACAGGGGAGTATCAGCCCCAGCATTTT
CASRKDTGEYQPQHF